These 16 T cell receptor beta chains came from one sample sequenced in a study of blood T cell repertoires in COVID-19. This table comes from immunoSEQ multiplex PCR, and its TCRdb copy is limited to in-frame clones, with some not included. The table includes roughly 100,000 clones, around 89% detected once. Material: peripheral blood. These receptors were collected from a woman over 75 with acute or convalescent COVID-19.

Concerning this clone: Different DNA sequences within this sample yield the same CDR3. The chain uses TRBV3-1 (or the pseudogene TRBV3-2) and TRBJ2-1; D unresolved. Germline V gene lookup returns CDR1 LGHDT and CDR2 YNNKEL (reference sequence). Trimming pared 1 base from V and 4 bases from J, leaving 5 bases between. CDR3 length: 13 residues. As DNA, the CDR3 is TGTGCCAGCAGCCAAGGTCGGTACAATGAGCAGTTCTTC. This sequence encodes CASSQGRYNEQFF.

The chain is built from TRBV7-5 and TRBJ2-7; the table's D call of TRBD1 was not tested on the DNA. TRBV7-5 is given as a pseudogene. This CDR3 has 14 residues. DNA of the CDR3: TGTGCCAGAAGCCCAGGGGACAGCGCCTACGAGCAGTACTTC. This gives the protein CARSPGDSAYEQYF.

The chain carries TRBV25-1 and TRBJ1-1; D not certain. In germline, CDR1 is MGHDK, CDR2 SYGVNS. This CDR3 is 13 amino acids long. The V end was cut by 5 bases, the J end by 8 bases, with 15 bases between. CDR3 sequence: CASSPPSRLEAFF. CDR3 coding DNA: TGTGCCAGCAGTCCACCGTCGCGGTTAGAAGCTTTCTTT.

The genes are TRBV10-1 and TRBJ1-1; D is unresolved. CDR3 length equals 13 residues. Germline V gene lookup returns CDR1 WNHNN and CDR2 SYGVQD (reference sequence). V shed 5 bases and J shed 1 base, with 8 bases lying between them. CDR3 sequence reads: CASSLERNTEAFF. The CDR3 coding sequence is TGCGCCAGCAGTCTAGAGAGGAACACTGAAGCTTTCTTT.

The chain is built from TRBV18 and TRBJ1-3, with 7 bases lining up with TRBD1. The CDR3 length is 14 residues. V shed 2 bases, J shed 5 bases, and the junction held 3 bases outside the gene matches. Germline assignment: CDR1 KGHSH and CDR2 LQKENI. This CDR3 is CASSPAGGRNTIYF. The CDR3, as DNA: TGTGCCAGCTCACCAGCAGGGGGAAGAAACACCATATATTTT.

The chain has TRBV9 and TRBJ2-7, with a possible D match to TRBD1 (5 bases). The V gene lost 0 bases and the J gene lost 0 bases, with 10 bases spanning the gap. The CDR3 runs to 15 residues. The germline V gene encodes CDR1 SGDLS and CDR2 YYNGEE. CDR3 loop: CASSVELGPSYEQYF. The CDR3 nucleotides are TGTGCCAGCAGCGTAGAATTGGGGCCCTCCTACGAGCAGTACTTC.

The chain links TRBV7-9 to TRBJ2-7; 8 nucleotides match TRBD1. There are 14 residues in the CDR3. The junction had 3 bases not matched to a gene; V was cut back by 4 bases and J by 1 base. From germline, CDR1 is SEHNR and CDR2 FQNEAQ (reference sequence). CDR3 coding DNA: TGTGCCAGCAGCTCATGGACAGGGTCCTACGAGCAGTACTTC. Amino acids: CASSSWTGSYEQYF. Full variable domain (missing parts from reference TRBV7-9 and TRBJ2-7): DTGVSQNPRHKITKRGQNVTFRCDPISEHNRLYWYRQTLGQGPEFLTYFQNEAQLEKSRLLSDRFSAERPKGSFSTLEIQRTEQGDSAMYLCASSSWTGSYEQYFGPGTRLTVT.

As to this clone: Distinct nucleotide sequences in the sample also encode this CDR3. The chain joins TRBV7-2 to TRBJ2-2; 7 nucleotides line up with TRBD1. V lost 5 bases, J lost 13 bases, and 13 bases stayed unmatched. Per the germline V gene, CDR1 is SGHTA and CDR2 is FQGNSA. The CDR3 sequence is 14 residues long. The CDR3 loop reads CASSLITTGIGLFF. CDR3 coding DNA: TGTGCCAGCAGCCTAATAACGACAGGGATAGGGCTGTTTTTT.

This sequence joins TRBV3-1 (or the pseudogene TRBV3-2) and TRBJ2-5; 10 nucleotides line up with TRBD2. The CDR3 covers 15 residues. Germline CDR1 LGHDT, CDR2 YNNKEL (reference sequence). J was trimmed by 4 bases and V by 1 base; bases with no gene match: 3. Here the CDR3 DNA reads TGTGCCAGCAGCCAAGGGGTAGCGGGGGGAGAGACCCAGTACTTC. As protein: CASSQGVAGGETQYF.

This chain connects TRBV6-2 or TRBV6-3 to TRBJ2-7, with 9 bases fitting TRBD1. J lost 9 bases, V lost 6 bases, and 18 bases had no gene match. The CDR3 runs 16 residues. Germline V lookup: CDR1 MNHEY, CDR2 SVGEGT. The CDR3 protein is CASSQAPGTGSLGQYF. CDR3 DNA: TGTGCCAGCAGCCAAGCTCCCGGGACAGGGAGCCTAGGGCAGTACTTC.

The V gene is TRBV25-1, the J gene TRBJ1-6; the D is unclear. The CDR3 runs 15 residues. V was clipped by 2 bases and J by 2 bases, with 7 bases between them. Germline CDR1 MGHDK, CDR2 SYGVNS. The CDR3 bases are TGTGCCAGCAGTGAACGAGCCGCCTATAATTCACCCCTCCACTTT. It translates to CASSERAAYNSPLHF. Drawing the rest from reference TRBV25-1 and TRBJ1-6, the complete variable domain is EADIYQTPRYLVIGTGKKITLECSQTMGHDKMYWYQQDPGMELHLIHYSYGVNSTEKGDLSSESTVSRIRTEHFPLTLESARPSHTSQYLCASSERAAYNSPLHFGNGTRLTVT.

The CDR3 bases are TGTGCCAGCAGCCTGACAGGGGCGATGAACACTGAAGCTTTCTTT. It specifies CASSLTGAMNTEAFF. The chain combines TRBV5-6 with TRBJ1-1; 8 bases match TRBD1. The V gene end was trimmed by 4 bases and the J gene end by 0 bases; junction bases not matched to a gene: 5. Per the germline V gene, CDR1 is SGHDT and CDR2 is YYEEEE. CDR3 size: 15 residues.

The rearrangement joins TRBV28 to TRBJ2-3; TRBD1 aligns across 8 bases. Germline CDR1 reads MDHEN; CDR2 reads SYDVKM. This CDR3 has 17 residues. The ends lost 3 bases at V and 0 bases at J; junction bases unmatched: 8. CDR3 nucleotides: TGTGCCAGCAGTTTCTGGGACAGGCGGGACAGCACAGATACGCAGTATTTT. This encodes CASSFWDRRDSTDTQYF.

This chain joins TRBV4-2 and TRBJ2-1; 11 bases are a match to TRBD1. The CDR3 covers 17 residues. Germline lookup yields CDR1 LGHNA and CDR2 YNFKEQ. After removal of 3 bases from V and 1 base from J, the junction contained 5 bases not matched to a gene. DNA for the CDR3: TGTGCCAGCAGCCAGGACAGGGGGCAGGGGTCCTACAATGAGCAGTTCTTC. It encodes CASSQDRGQGSYNEQFF.

The chain combines TRBV7-2 with TRBJ2-5; 9 positions match TRBD1. The germline V gene encodes CDR1 SGHTA and CDR2 FQGNSA. This CDR3 spans 14 amino acids. V dropped 5 bases and J dropped 5; count of bases not matched to a gene: 6. The CDR3 protein is CASSTQGARETQYF. Here the CDR3 DNA reads TGTGCCAGCAGCACACAGGGGGCCAGGGAGACCCAGTACTTC.

The chain recombines TRBV10-2 with TRBJ1-3; possible D gene TRBD1, 6 bases. CDR1 is WSHSY, CDR2 SAAADI, per germline. V was pared by 3 bases and J by 4 bases, with 10 bases between. This CDR3 contains 14 residues. The CDR3 DNA reads TGCGCCAGCAGTGAACAGGGATACGGAAACACCATATATTTT. It specifies CASSEQGYGNTIYF.